This T cell receptor beta chain appears in the sequencing data of a study of CD8+CD57+ T cells in acquired aplastic anemia (dated by TCRdb to 2016 to 2019). Concerning the study at large: A mean of around 3.3 ug of DNA, ranging from about 0.17 to 30 ug, was extracted from sorted CD4+ and CD8+ cells. CD8+CD57+ expansion was defined as a frequency above the mean frequency observed in healthy subjects.

Patients chosen for sequencing had shown expansion of CD8+CD57+ cells by flow cytometry. Every patient had severe acquired aplastic anemia, diagnosed using the International Study of Aplastic Anemia and Agranulocytosis and Camitta criteria. At the time blood was sampled, none of the patients had received any therapy. In this study, sorted CD4+ and CD8+ T cells from the blood of healthy subjects and of severe aplastic anemia patients had their TCR repertoires deep-sequenced. In the USA, patient enrollment took place under clinicaltrials.gov protocols 00001620, 01623167, 00001397, 00071045, 00081523 and 00961064. Ficoll-Paque density gradient centrifugation was used to isolate peripheral blood mononuclear cells. Before DNA extraction, CD4+ and CD8+ T cells were sorted by FACS or by magnetic beads. Sequences WSHSY (CDR1) and SAAADI (CDR2) are obtained from the germline V gene. Relative to germline, V is missing 4 bases and J is missing 2 bases, with 10 bases of the junction outside any gene match. The CDR3 goes from the cysteine to the phenylalanine over 17 residues. The kept DNA is CDR3 alone, 51 bases in frame from the first base.

Beyond this particular receptor, the publication reports: Around 30 CD8+ CDR3 sequences were found in both patients and controls but appeared to be highly expressed in patients and within the immunodominant clones of the patients. No significant difference in CD8+ Simpson's diversity was found between patients and healthy controls (P=0.060).

TCR beta VDJ combination and CDR3 sequence profiling used genomic DNA as the template. TCR repertoire sequencing was run on an Illumina HiSeq 2000. In the paper's pipeline: TRBV/TRBJ rearrangement plots, CDR3 size and DJ length profiles, and Simpson's diversity index were used to assess repertoires. The immunodominant clone was defined as the most abundant DNA sequence in deep sequencing data. CDR3 amino acid sequences were screened for sharing across subjects and compared with published repertoires and the VDJdb database. The public reads were run again by TCRdb, first through fastp at Q25 and then through MiXCR, and only productive beta chains were kept. Rows are combined by CDR3 protein, so each entry shows the most common genes and DNA. The V and J calls, along with clone size, are taken from TCRdb and not from the paper's own processing. This sample lists hundreds of thousands of distinct CDR3 sequences; approximately 32% were detected once. The ten largest make up nearly 0.85% of the sample.

Regarding this clonotype: This clone's antigen is unknown. Per-base qualities were not stored, and no clone one base away is much larger.

The chain is assembled from TRBV10-2 and TRBJ2-3, and 9 junctional nucleotides match TRBD2. Sequenced sample: sorted CD4+, CD8+, or CD8+CD57+ T cells (not recorded which) from PBMCs. The clonotype originates from a human donor with aplastic anemia. The CDR3 protein: CASSGRGLAGLTDTQYF. The DNA sequence follows: TGCGCCAGCAGTGGACGGGGGCTAGCGGGGCTCACAGATACGCAGTATTTT.